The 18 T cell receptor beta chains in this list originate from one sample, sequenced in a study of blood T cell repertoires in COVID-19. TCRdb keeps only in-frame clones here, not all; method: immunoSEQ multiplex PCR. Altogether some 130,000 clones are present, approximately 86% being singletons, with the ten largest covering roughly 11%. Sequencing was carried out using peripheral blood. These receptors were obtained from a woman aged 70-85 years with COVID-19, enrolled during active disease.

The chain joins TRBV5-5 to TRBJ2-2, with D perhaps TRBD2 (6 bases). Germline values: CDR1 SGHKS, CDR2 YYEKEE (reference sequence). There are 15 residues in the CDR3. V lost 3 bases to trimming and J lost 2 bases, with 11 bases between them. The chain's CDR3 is CASSSGTFNTGELFF. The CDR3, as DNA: TGTGCCAGCAGCTCCGGGACTTTTAACACCGGGGAGCTGTTTTTT. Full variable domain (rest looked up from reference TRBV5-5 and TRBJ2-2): DAGVTQSPTHLIKTRGQQVTLRCSPISGHKSVSWYQQVLGQGPQFIFQYYEKEERGRGNFPDRFSARQFPNYSSELNVNALLLGDSALYLCASSSGTFNTGELFFGEGSRLTVL.

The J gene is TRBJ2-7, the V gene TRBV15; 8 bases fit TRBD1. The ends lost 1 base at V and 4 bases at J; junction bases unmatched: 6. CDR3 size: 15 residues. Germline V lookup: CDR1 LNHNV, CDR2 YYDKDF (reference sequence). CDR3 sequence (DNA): TGTGCCACCAGCAGAGGACAGGGGATCGATTACGAGCAGTACTTC. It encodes CATSRGQGIDYEQYF.

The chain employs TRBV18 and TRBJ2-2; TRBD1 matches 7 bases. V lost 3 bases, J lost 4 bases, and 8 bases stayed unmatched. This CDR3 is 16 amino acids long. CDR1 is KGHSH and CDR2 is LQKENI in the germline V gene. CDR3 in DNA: TGTGCCAGCTCACCGCGATTGGACAGGACCACCGGGGAGCTGTTTTTT. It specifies CASSPRLDRTTGELFF.

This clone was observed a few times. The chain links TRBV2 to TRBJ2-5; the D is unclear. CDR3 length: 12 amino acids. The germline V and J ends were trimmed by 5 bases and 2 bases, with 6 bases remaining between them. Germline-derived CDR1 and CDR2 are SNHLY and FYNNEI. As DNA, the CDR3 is TGTGCCAGCAGTACAGCACAAGAGACCCAGTACTTC. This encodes CASSTAQETQYF.

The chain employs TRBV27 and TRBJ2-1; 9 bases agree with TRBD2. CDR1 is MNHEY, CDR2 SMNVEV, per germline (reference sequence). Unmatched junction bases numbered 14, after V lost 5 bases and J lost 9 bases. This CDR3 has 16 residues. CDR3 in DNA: TGTGCCAGCAGTCCAACCCCCGGGCGGGGGGGCGGTGAGCAGTTCTTC. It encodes CASSPTPGRGGGEQFF.

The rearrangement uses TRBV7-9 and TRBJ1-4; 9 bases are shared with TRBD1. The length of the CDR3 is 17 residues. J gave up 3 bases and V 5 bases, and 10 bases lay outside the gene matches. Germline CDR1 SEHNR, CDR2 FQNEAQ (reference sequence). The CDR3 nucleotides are TGTGCCAGCAGCCCCCGGAGCCGGGACAGGGCTAATGAAAAACTGTTTTTT. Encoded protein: CASSPRSRDRANEKLFF.

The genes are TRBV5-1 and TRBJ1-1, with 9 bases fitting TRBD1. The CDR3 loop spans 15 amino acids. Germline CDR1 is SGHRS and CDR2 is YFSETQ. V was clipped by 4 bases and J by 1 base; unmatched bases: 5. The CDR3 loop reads CASSTGQGRNTEAFF. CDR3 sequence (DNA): TGCGCCAGCAGCACGGGACAGGGAAGGAACACTGAAGCTTTCTTT.

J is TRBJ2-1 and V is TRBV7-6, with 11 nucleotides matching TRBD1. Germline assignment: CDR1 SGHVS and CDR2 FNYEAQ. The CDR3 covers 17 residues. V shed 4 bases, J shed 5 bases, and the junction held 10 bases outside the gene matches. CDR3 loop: CASSSRSGTGGHNEQFF. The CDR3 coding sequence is TGTGCCAGCAGCTCCCGATCCGGGACAGGGGGTCACAATGAGCAGTTCTTC.

The CDR3 DNA sequence: TGTGCCAGCAGTCCTGGACAGACCCGGGAGACCCAGTACTTC. Translating it yields CASSPGQTRETQYF. This sequence joins TRBV9 and TRBJ2-5, with a weak D call TRBD1 (6 bases). This CDR3 has 14 residues. Germline-derived CDR1 and CDR2 are SGDLS and YYNGEE. The germline V and J ends were trimmed by 5 bases and 5 bases, with 16 bases remaining between them.

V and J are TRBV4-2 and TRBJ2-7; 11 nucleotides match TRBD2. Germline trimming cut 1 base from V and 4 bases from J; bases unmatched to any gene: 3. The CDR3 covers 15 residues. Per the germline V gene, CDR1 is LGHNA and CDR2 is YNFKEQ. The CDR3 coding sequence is TGTGCCAGCAGCCAAGGTAGCGGGGGGGGTTACGAGCAGTACTTC. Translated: CASSQGSGGGYEQYF.

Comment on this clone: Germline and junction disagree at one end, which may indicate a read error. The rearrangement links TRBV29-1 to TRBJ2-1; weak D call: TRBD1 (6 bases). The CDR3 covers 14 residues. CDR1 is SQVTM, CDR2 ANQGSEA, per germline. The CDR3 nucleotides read TGCTGCGTTGAAGAAGGACAGCCCTACAATGAGCAGTTCTTC. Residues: CCVEEGQPYNEQFF.

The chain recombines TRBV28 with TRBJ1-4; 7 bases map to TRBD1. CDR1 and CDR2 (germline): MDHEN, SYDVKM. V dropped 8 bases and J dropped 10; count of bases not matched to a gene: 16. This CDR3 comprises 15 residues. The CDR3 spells CASLLGKNRGGKLFF. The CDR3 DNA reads TGTGCCAGCCTTCTGGGTAAAAACAGGGGAGGAAAACTGTTTTTT.

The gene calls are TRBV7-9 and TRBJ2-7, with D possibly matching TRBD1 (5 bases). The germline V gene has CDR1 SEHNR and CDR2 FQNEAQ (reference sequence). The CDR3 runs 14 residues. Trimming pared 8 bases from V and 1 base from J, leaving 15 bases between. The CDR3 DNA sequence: TGTGCCAGCGTCCAACTTAAGGGGTCCTACGAGCAGTACTTC. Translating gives CASVQLKGSYEQYF. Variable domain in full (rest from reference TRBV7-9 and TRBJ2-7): DTGVSQNPRHKITKRGQNVTFRCDPISEHNRLYWYRQTLGQGPEFLTYFQNEAQLEKSRLLSDRFSAERPKGSFSTLEIQRTEQGDSAMYLCASVQLKGSYEQYFGPGTRLTVT.

The CDR3, as DNA: TGTGCCTGGAGGACGGGGCTACAGGGGGCGCGAGAGACCCAGTACTTC. Amino acid sequence: CAWRTGLQGARETQYF. This chain uses TRBV30 with TRBJ2-5, with TRBD1 identical over 9 bases. This CDR3 has 16 residues. With V trimmed by 3 bases and J by 4 bases, 12 bases remained unmatched. Germline assignment: CDR1 GTSNPN and CDR2 SVGIG (reference sequence). The whole variable domain, filled in from reference TRBV30 and TRBJ2-5, reads SQTIHQWPATLVQPVGSPLSLECTVEGTSNPNLYWYRQAAGRGLQLLFYSVGIGQISSEVPQNLSASRPQDRQFILSSKKLLLSDSGFYLCAWRTGLQGARETQYFGPGTRLLVL.

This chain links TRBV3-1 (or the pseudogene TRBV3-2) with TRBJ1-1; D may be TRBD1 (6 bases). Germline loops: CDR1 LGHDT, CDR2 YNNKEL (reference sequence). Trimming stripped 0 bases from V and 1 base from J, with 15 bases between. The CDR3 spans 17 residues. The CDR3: CASSQDLIGGTNTEAFF. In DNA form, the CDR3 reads TGTGCCAGCAGCCAAGATTTGATTGGGGGCACGAACACTGAAGCTTTCTTT.

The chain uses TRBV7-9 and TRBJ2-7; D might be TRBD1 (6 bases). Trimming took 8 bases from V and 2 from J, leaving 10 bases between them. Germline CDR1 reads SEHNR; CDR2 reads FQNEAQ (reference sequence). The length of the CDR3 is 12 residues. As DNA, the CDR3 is TGTGCCAGCGGACAGCCGCCCTACGAGCAGTACTTC. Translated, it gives CASGQPPYEQYF.

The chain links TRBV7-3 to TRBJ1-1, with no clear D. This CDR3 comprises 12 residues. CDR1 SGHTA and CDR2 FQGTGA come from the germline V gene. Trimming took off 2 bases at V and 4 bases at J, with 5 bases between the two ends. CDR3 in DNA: TGTGCCAGCAGCTTACCCGGCACTGAAGCTTTCTTT. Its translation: CASSLPGTEAFF.

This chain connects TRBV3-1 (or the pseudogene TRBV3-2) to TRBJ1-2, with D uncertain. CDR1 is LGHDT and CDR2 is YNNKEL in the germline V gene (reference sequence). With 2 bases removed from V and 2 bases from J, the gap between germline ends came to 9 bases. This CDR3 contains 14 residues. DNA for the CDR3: TGTGCCAGCAGCCAACTGACGGGGAACTATGGCTACACCTTC. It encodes CASSQLTGNYGYTF.